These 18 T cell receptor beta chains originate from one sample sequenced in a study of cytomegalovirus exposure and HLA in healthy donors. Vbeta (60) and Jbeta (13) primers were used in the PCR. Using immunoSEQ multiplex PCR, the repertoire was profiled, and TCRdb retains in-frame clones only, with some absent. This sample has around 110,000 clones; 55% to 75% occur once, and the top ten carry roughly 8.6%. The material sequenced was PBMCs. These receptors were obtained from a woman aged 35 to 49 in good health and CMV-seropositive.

In nucleotides, the CDR3 is TGTGCCAGCAGTGACCCGGGCAATGAGCAGTTCTTC. This codes for CASSDPGNEQFF. The rearrangement links TRBV25-1 to TRBJ2-1; no definite D call. Germline V gives CDR1 MGHDK, CDR2 SYGVNS. Trimming took off 3 bases at V and 6 bases at J, with 6 bases between the two ends. The CDR3 totals 12 residues.

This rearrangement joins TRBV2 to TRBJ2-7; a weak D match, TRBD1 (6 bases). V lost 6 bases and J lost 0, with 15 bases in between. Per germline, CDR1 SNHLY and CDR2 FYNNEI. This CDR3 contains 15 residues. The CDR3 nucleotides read TGTGCCAGCAGCCTCGACAGGTTTGCCTCCTACGAGCAGTACTTC. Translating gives CASSLDRFASYEQYF.

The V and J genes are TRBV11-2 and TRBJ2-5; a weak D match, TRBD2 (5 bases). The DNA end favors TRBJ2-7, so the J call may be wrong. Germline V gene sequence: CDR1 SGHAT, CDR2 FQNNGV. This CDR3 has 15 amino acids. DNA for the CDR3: TGTGCCAGCAGCACCGGCCCGGGAAGAGAGTACGAGCAGTACTTC. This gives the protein CASSTGPGREYEQYF.

In nucleotides, the CDR3 is TGTGCCAGTAGTTTTTTTCTCCGTGGAAACACCATATATTTT. Amino acids: CASSFFLRGNTIYF. V is TRBV19 and J is TRBJ1-3; D uncertain. Trimming took off 5 bases at V and 3 bases at J, with 11 bases between the two ends. The CDR3 totals 14 residues. In germline, CDR1 is LNHDA, CDR2 SQIVND (reference sequence).

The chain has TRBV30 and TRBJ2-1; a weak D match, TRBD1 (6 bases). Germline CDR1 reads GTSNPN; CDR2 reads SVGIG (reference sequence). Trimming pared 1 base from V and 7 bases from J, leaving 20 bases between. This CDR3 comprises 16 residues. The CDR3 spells CAWSAFSSGVLNEQFF. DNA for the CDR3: TGTGCCTGGAGTGCCTTCTCCTCAGGGGTCCTGAATGAGCAGTTCTTC.

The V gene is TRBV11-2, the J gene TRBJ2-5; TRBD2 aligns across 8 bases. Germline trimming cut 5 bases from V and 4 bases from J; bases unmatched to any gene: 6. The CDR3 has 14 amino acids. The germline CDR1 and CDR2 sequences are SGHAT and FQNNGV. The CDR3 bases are TGTGCCAGCAGCATTCCGACTAGCGCAGAGACCCAGTACTTC. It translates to CASSIPTSAETQYF.

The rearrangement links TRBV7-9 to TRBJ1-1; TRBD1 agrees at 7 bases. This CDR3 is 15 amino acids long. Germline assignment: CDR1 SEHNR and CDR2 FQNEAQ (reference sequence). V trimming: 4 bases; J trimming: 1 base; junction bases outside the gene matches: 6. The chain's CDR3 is CASSSFTGENTEAFF. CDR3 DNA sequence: TGTGCCAGCAGCTCATTCACAGGGGAGAACACTGAAGCTTTCTTT.

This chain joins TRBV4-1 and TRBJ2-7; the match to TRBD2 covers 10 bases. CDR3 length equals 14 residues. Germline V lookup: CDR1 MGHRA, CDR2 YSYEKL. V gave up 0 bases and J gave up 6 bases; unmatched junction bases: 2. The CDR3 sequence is CASSQEIAGGEQYF. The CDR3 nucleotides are TGCGCCAGCAGCCAAGAGATAGCGGGAGGCGAGCAGTACTTC.

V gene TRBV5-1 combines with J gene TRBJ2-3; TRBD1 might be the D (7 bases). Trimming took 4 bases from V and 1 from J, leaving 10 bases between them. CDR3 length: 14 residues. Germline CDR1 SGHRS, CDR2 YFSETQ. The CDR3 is CASSGGTGTDTQYF. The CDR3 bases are TGCGCCAGCAGCGGCGGGACAGGCACAGATACGCAGTATTTT.

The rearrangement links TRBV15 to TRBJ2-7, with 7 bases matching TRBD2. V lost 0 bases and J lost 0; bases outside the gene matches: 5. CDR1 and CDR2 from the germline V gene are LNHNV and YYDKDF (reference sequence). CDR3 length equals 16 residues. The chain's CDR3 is CATSRDREASSYEQYF. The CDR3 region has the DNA TGTGCCACCAGCAGAGATCGGGAGGCGAGCTCCTACGAGCAGTACTTC.

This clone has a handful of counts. The CDR3 loop reads CASSLTGTGGSYEQYF. As DNA, the CDR3 is TGTGCCAGCAGTCTTACCGGGACAGGGGGTTCCTACGAGCAGTACTTC. The chain links TRBV11-2 to TRBJ2-7, with 11 bases lining up with TRBD1. This CDR3 has 16 amino acids. Looked up from germline, CDR1 is SGHAT and CDR2 is FQNNGV. The J segment lost 1 base and the V segment lost 6 bases, leaving 8 bases of the junction unmatched.

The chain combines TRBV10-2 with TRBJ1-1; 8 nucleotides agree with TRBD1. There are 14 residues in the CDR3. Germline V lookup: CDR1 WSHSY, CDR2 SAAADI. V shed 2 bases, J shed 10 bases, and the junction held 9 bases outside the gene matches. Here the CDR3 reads CASSEGTGTWGAFF. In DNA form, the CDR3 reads TGCGCCAGCAGTGAGGGGACAGGAACCTGGGGAGCTTTCTTT.

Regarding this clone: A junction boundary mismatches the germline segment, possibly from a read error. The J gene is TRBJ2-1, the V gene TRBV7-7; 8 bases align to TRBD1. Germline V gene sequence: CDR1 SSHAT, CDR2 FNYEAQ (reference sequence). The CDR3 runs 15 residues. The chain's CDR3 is CASSLGPGGRNEQFF. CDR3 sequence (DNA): TGTGCTAGCAGCTTAGGCCCAGGGGGCAGGAATGAGCAGTTCTTC.

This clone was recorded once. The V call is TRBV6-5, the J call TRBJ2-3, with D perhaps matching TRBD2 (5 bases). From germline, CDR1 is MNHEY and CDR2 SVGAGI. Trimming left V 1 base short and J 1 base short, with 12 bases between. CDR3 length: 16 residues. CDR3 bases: TGTGCCAGCAGTTACTTGTCTCGGGATGGCACAGATACGCAGTATTTT. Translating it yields CASSYLSRDGTDTQYF.

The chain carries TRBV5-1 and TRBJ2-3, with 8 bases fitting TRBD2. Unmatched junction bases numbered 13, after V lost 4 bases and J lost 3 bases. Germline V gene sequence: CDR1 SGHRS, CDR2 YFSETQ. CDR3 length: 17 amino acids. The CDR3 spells CASSPPRGAEGTDTQYF. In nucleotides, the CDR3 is TGCGCCAGCAGCCCACCGCGGGGGGCCGAGGGAACAGATACGCAGTATTTT.

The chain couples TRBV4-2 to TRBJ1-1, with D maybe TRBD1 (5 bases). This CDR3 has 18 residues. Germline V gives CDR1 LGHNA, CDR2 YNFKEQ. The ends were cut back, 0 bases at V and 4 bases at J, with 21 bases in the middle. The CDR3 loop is CASSQDLGGYTSSTEAFF. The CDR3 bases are TGTGCCAGCAGCCAAGATTTGGGGGGTTACACGTCGAGCACTGAAGCTTTCTTT.

CDR3 coding DNA: TGTGCCAGCTGCGCTGGGCACGGCGAGCAGTACTTC. Translating it yields CASCAGHGEQYF. This sequence joins TRBV6-5 and TRBJ2-7, with D hard to call. Trimming removed 8 bases at V and 6 bases at J, with 14 bases between. The CDR3 covers 12 residues. The germline CDR1 and CDR2 sequences are MNHEY and SVGAGI.

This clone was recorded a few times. This chain's CDR3 is CASRGAGGTWDNQPQHF. The CDR3 region has the DNA TGTGCCAGTAGGGGAGCAGGGGGTACATGGGACAATCAGCCCCAGCATTTT. V and J are TRBV19 and TRBJ1-5; TRBD1 matches 7 bases. Germline CDR1 and CDR2: LNHDA and SQIVND (reference sequence). CDR3 length: 17 residues. Trimming at V came to 6 bases and at J to 3 bases, leaving 14 bases not matched to a gene. Full variable domain (remainder filled in from reference TRBV19 and TRBJ1-5): DGGITQSPKYLFRKEGQNVTLSCEQNLNHDAMYWYRQDPGQGLRLIYYSQIVNDFQKGDIAEGYSVSREKKESFPLTVTSAQKNPTAFYLCASRGAGGTWDNQPQHFGDGTRLSIL.